The 29 T cell receptor beta chains below all came from one sample that was sequenced in a study of OX40 agonist ivuxolimab in advanced cancers. The repertoire was sequenced with immunoSEQ multiplex PCR; TCRdb's copy has only in-frame clones and lacks some. The table lists about 77,000 clones, roughly nine tenths of them singletons. Sequenced material: CD4+ or CD8+ T cells sorted from blood, taken in a trial of the OX40 agonist ivuxolimab. All receptors come from an adult with an advanced solid tumor such as melanoma, head and neck, liver or kidney cancer.

This chain connects TRBV19 to TRBJ2-3; D remains unclear. Germline CDR1 reads LNHDA; CDR2 reads SQIVND (reference sequence). The CDR3 extends over 15 amino acids. V lost 1 base and J lost 0, with 8 bases in between. The CDR3 region is CASSIVSISTDTQYF. In DNA form, the CDR3 reads TGTGCCAGTAGTATAGTCAGCATTAGCACAGATACGCAGTATTTT.

CDR3 DNA: TGTGCCAGCTCACCAGCAGTGTCTGGGGCCAACGTCCTGACTTTC. Translation gives CASSPAVSGANVLTF. V usage is TRBV18 and J usage is TRBJ2-6; D call uncertain. CDR1 is KGHSH, CDR2 LQKENI, per germline. Trimming pared 2 bases from V and 1 base from J, leaving 6 bases between. This CDR3 has 15 residues. Based on the CDR3 plus reference TRBV18 and TRBJ2-6, the full variable domain is NAGVMQNPRHLVRRRGQEARLRCSPMKGHSHVYWYRQLPEEGLKFMVYLQKENIIDESGMPKERFSAEFPKEGPSILRIQQVVRGDSAAYFCASSPAVSGANVLTFGAGSRLTVL.

This clone showed up just a few times. The chain recombines TRBV5-6 with TRBJ1-2, with D perhaps matching TRBD1 (6 bases). V dropped 7 bases and J dropped 8 bases, with 15 bases sitting between them. Germline V lookup: CDR1 SGHDT, CDR2 YYEEEE. The CDR3 has 12 amino acids. The CDR3 here is CASGLNQGGYTF. CDR3 nucleotide sequence: TGTGCCAGCGGGCTGAACCAGGGGGGCTACACCTTC.

The CDR3 DNA reads as TGTGCCAGCAGCGGTCGACTAGCGGGGCTCCAAGAGACCCAGTACTTC. Its protein is CASSGRLAGLQETQYF. The chain combines TRBV4-2 with TRBJ2-5; 11 bases line up with TRBD2. Germline lookup yields CDR1 LGHNA and CDR2 YNFKEQ. The CDR3 totals 16 residues. The V segment lost 5 bases and the J segment 1 base; nucleotides outside the gene matches: 6.

This chain connects TRBV12-5 to TRBJ2-7; D tentatively reads TRBD1 or TRBD2 (5 bases each). V dropped 9 bases and J dropped 2 bases, with 20 bases sitting between them. This CDR3 contains 15 residues. Germline V gives CDR1 LGHNT, CDR2 FRNRAP. CDR3 residues: CASASEGTLAYEQYF. The CDR3 nucleotides read TGTGCTAGCGCCTCCGAAGGGACCCTTGCCTACGAGCAGTACTTC.

This clone was observed a single time. The chain carries TRBV23-1 and TRBJ1-2; tentatively, D is TRBD1 (6 bases). TRBV23-1 is annotated as an ORF whose role is uncertain. The CDR3 covers 15 residues. V was pared by 8 bases and J by 8 bases, with 24 bases between. CDR3 loop: CASGYKQGGLRGYTF. CDR3 bases: TGCGCCAGCGGGTATAAACAGGGCGGCTTGCGAGGCTACACCTTC.

On this clone: Other DNA sequences in this sample translate to the same CDR3. This rearrangement joins TRBV6-5 to TRBJ1-2, with D possibly TRBD1 on 5 matching bases. Germline V gene lookup returns CDR1 MNHEY and CDR2 SVGAGI. V lost 5 bases to trimming and J lost 4 bases, with 11 bases between them. This CDR3 contains 13 residues. The CDR3, as DNA: TGTGCCAGCAGTCCCCCGGGGGGCTATGGCTACACCTTC. Translation gives CASSPPGGYGYTF.

The genes are TRBV29-1 and TRBJ1-1; D unresolved. V was trimmed by 1 base and J by 5 bases, leaving 11 bases between them. The CDR3 has 13 residues. Germline CDR1 is SQVTM and CDR2 is ANQGSEA. The CDR3, as DNA: TGCAGCGTTGAAGGAGGGCGAGGGACTGAAGCTTTCTTT. This encodes CSVEGGRGTEAFF.

This clone was seen only once. The rearrangement uses TRBV5-1 and TRBJ2-3; TRBD2 matches at 12 bases. V was clipped by 0 bases and J by 1 base; unmatched bases: 6. Germline values: CDR1 SGHRS, CDR2 YFSETQ. The CDR3 spans 18 residues. CDR3 loop: CASSLGTSGAMGTDTQYF. The CDR3 coding sequence is TGCGCCAGCAGCTTGGGGACTAGCGGGGCGATGGGCACAGATACGCAGTATTTT.

The chain is built from TRBV9 and TRBJ2-7, with 10 bases fitting TRBD2. Per germline, CDR1 SGDLS and CDR2 YYNGEE. Trimming took 2 bases from V and 7 from J; bases not matched to a gene: 12. CDR3 size: 16 residues. CDR3 residues: CASSVSSGSLQGEQYF. CDR3 coding DNA: TGTGCCAGCAGCGTGTCTAGCGGGAGCCTACAGGGAGAGCAGTACTTC.

The V gene is TRBV7-2, the J gene TRBJ2-5, with a possible D match to TRBD1 (5 bases). The V end lost 3 bases, the J end lost 5 bases, and 10 bases lay between the germline ends. Germline CDR1 SGHTA, CDR2 FQGNSA. The CDR3 sequence is 13 residues long. DNA for the CDR3: TGTGCCAGCAGCTTTCAGGGTGGGGAGACCCAGTACTTC. Its translation is CASSFQGGETQYF.

In nucleotides, the CDR3 is TGTGCCAGCAATTTCGGCGGCAATGAGCAGTTCTTC. Amino acids: CASNFGGNEQFF. V is TRBV28 and J is TRBJ2-1; D remains unclear. The germline V and J ends were trimmed by 7 bases and 6 bases, with 10 bases remaining between them. Germline CDR1 and CDR2: MDHEN and SYDVKM. The CDR3 runs to 12 residues.

This chain joins TRBV5-1 and TRBJ1-1, with D possibly matching TRBD1 (5 bases). The CDR3 contains 15 residues. Germline V gene sequence: CDR1 SGHRS, CDR2 YFSETQ. Trimming shortened V by 5 bases and J by 1 base, and 15 bases separated the two germline ends. This chain's CDR3 is CASSFNGGSNTEAFF. The CDR3 DNA sequence: TGCGCCAGCAGTTTCAACGGGGGTTCGAACACTGAAGCTTTCTTT.

The V call is TRBV5-1, the J call TRBJ2-5; D is possibly TRBD2 (5 bases). The CDR3 runs to 15 residues. V shed 4 bases and J shed 5 bases, with 18 bases lying between them. Germline V gene lookup returns CDR1 SGHRS and CDR2 YFSETQ. CDR3 sequence: CASSPTAGGSETQYF. CDR3 sequence (DNA): TGCGCCAGCAGCCCGACCGCGGGTGGTTCTGAGACCCAGTACTTC.

J is TRBJ2-3 and V is TRBV11-2; D not certain. The CDR3 consists of 12 residues. V was clipped by 5 bases and J by 5 bases, with 8 bases between them. CDR1 and CDR2 from the germline V gene are SGHAT and FQNNGV. The CDR3 DNA follows: TGTGCCAGCAGCCCGATACGAGATACGCAGTATTTT. This translates into CASSPIRDTQYF. Using reference TRBV11-2 and TRBJ2-3 for the parts outside the CDR3, the full variable domain is EAGVAQSPRYKIIEKRQSVAFWCNPISGHATLYWYQQILGQGPKLLIQFQNNGVVDDSQLPKDRFSAERLKGVDSTLKIQPAKLEDSAVYLCASSPIRDTQYFGPGTRLTVL.

V usage is TRBV6-4 and J usage is TRBJ1-2; possibly TRBD1 for D (5 bases). The CDR3 is made up of 16 amino acids. Trimming took off 7 bases at V and 0 bases at J, with 18 bases between the two ends. Germline V gene data show CDR1 as MRHNA and CDR2 as SNTAGT. CDR3 in amino acids: CASTIATGGTNYGYTF. The CDR3 DNA sequence: TGTGCCAGCACTATCGCAACAGGAGGGACTAACTATGGCTACACCTTC.

The gene calls are TRBV18 and TRBJ2-5, with 14 bases aligning to TRBD2. CDR1 is KGHSH, CDR2 LQKENI, per germline. V lost 3 bases and J lost 4; bases outside the gene matches: 7. The CDR3 has 17 amino acids. In DNA form, the CDR3 reads TGTGCCAGCTCACCCCGCGGACTAGCGGGAGGATCAGAGACCCAGTACTTC. It yields the protein CASSPRGLAGGSETQYF. The variable domain in full, with the rest retrieved from reference TRBV18 and TRBJ2-5, is NAGVMQNPRHLVRRRGQEARLRCSPMKGHSHVYWYRQLPEEGLKFMVYLQKENIIDESGMPKERFSAEFPKEGPSILRIQQVVRGDSAAYFCASSPRGLAGGSETQYFGPGTRLLVL.

The rearrangement uses TRBV5-8 and TRBJ2-2; the match to TRBD2 covers 9 bases. This CDR3 has 15 amino acids. Trimming removed 5 bases from V and 5 bases from J; junction bases left unmatched: 7. CDR1 and CDR2 (germline): SGHTS, YDEGEE. The CDR3 DNA sequence: TGTGCCAGCAGGATACCGCGGGGGGGAACCGGGGAGCTGTTTTTT. It yields the protein CASRIPRGGTGELFF. Complete variable domain (other parts from reference TRBV5-8 and TRBJ2-2): EAGVTQSPTHLIKTRGQQATLRCSPISGHTSVYWYQQALGLGLQFLLWYDEGEERNRGNFPPRFSGRQFPNYSSELNVNALELEDSALYLCASRIPRGGTGELFFGEGSRLTVL.

The rearrangement uses TRBV12-1 and TRBJ2-7. TRBV12-1 is described as a pseudogene. The CDR3 length is 12 residues. For the CDR3, the DNA is TGTGCCAGCAGCATCCGGGACGGAGTGTTCGGGTTC. It codes for CASSIRDGVFGF.

The genes are TRBV5-4 and TRBJ1-1; 7 positions agree with TRBD1. V lost 5 bases and J lost 2; bases outside the gene matches: 6. Germline V lookup: CDR1 SGHNT, CDR2 YYREEE (reference sequence). This CDR3 spans 14 amino acids. CDR3: CASRTGTVNTEAFF. Written as DNA, the CDR3 is TGTGCCAGCAGGACCGGGACAGTAAACACTGAAGCTTTCTTT. Using reference TRBV5-4 and TRBJ1-1 for the parts outside the CDR3, the full variable domain is ETGVTQSPTHLIKTRGQQVTLRCSSQSGHNTVSWYQQALGQGPQFIFQYYREEENGRGNFPPRFSGLQFPNYSSELNVNALELDDSALYLCASRTGTVNTEAFFGQGTRLTVV.

The chain employs TRBV15 and TRBJ1-5; D possibly corresponds to TRBD1 (5 bases). CDR1 and CDR2 from the germline V gene are LNHNV and YYDKDF (reference sequence). The CDR3 has 15 residues. V lost 3 bases, J lost 0 bases, and 9 bases lay in between. This chain's CDR3 is CATSRTVNSNQPQHF. In DNA, the CDR3 is TGTGCCACCAGCAGGACAGTAAATAGCAATCAGCCCCAGCATTTT.

This clone is classed as medium-sized. The chain is built from TRBV4-2 and TRBJ1-2; a possible D gene is TRBD1 (6 bases). With 3 bases removed from V and 5 bases from J, the gap between germline ends came to 16 bases. The CDR3 length is 15 residues. Looked up from germline, CDR1 is LGHNA and CDR2 is YNFKEQ. In DNA form, the CDR3 reads TGTGCCAGCAGCCAGTCAAAGGGGGGCCTTTATGGCTACACCTTC. Its protein is CASSQSKGGLYGYTF.

J is TRBJ1-2 and V is TRBV5-5, with D unresolved. Trimming pared 6 bases from V and 7 bases from J, leaving 25 bases between. The germline V gene has CDR1 SGHKS and CDR2 YYEKEE (reference sequence). The CDR3 has 16 residues. The CDR3 protein is CASTRGGVSFMGGYTF. The CDR3, as DNA: TGTGCCAGCACGCGTGGAGGAGTCTCCTTTATGGGTGGCTACACCTTC. Filled out from reference TRBV5-5 and TRBJ1-2, the complete variable domain reads DAGVTQSPTHLIKTRGQQVTLRCSPISGHKSVSWYQQVLGQGPQFIFQYYEKEERGRGNFPDRFSARQFPNYSSELNVNALLLGDSALYLCASTRGGVSFMGGYTFGSGTRLTVV.

This clone was observed a single time. DNA for the CDR3: TGTGCCAGCAGCTTGTTGCCGACAGGTCCAACTAATGAAAAACTGTTTTTT. Protein: CASSLLPTGPTNEKLFF. The chain employs TRBV7-6 and TRBJ1-4; tentatively, D is TRBD1 (6 bases). CDR1 is SGHVS, CDR2 FNYEAQ, per germline. The CDR3 is 17 amino acids. Trimming shortened V by 3 bases and J by 0 bases, and 14 bases separated the two germline ends.

The CDR3 here is CASSASAKTDTQYF. As DNA, the CDR3 is TGTGCCAGCAGTGCCTCGGCAAAGACAGATACGCAGTATTTT. J is TRBJ2-3 and V is TRBV2; D call uncertain. Trimming stripped 4 bases from V and 3 bases from J, with 11 bases between. The germline V gene encodes CDR1 SNHLY and CDR2 FYNNEI. This CDR3 is built from 14 residues.

A few counts support this clone. This chain links TRBV4-1 with TRBJ2-3; tentative D call: TRBD1 (6 bases). The germline V gene has CDR1 MGHRA and CDR2 YSYEKL. CDR3 length equals 14 residues. Trimming stripped 1 base from V and 2 bases from J, with 7 bases between. This CDR3 is CASSQGQDTDTQYF. DNA of the CDR3: TGCGCCAGCAGCCAAGGACAGGACACAGATACGCAGTATTTT.

V usage is TRBV5-1 and J usage is TRBJ2-1, with 7 bases matching TRBD2. CDR1 and CDR2 (germline): SGHRS, YFSETQ. There are 14 residues in the CDR3. V gave up 2 bases and J gave up 5 bases; unmatched junction bases: 4. The CDR3 nucleotides are TGCGCCAGCAGCTTCGGGCGGGGGAACAATGAGCAGTTCTTC. This sequence encodes CASSFGRGNNEQFF.

The chain links TRBV4-1 to TRBJ2-7; TRBD1 matches 9 bases. The CDR3 contains 16 residues. The ends lost 2 bases at V and 5 bases at J; junction bases unmatched: 10. Germline lookup yields CDR1 MGHRA and CDR2 YSYEKL. Here the CDR3 reads CASSQPTGGPPNEQYF. The CDR3 coding sequence is TGCGCCAGCAGCCAACCTACAGGGGGCCCTCCCAACGAGCAGTACTTC.

The chain combines TRBV9 with TRBJ2-3, with TRBD2 matching over 9 bases. J lost 5 bases, V lost 2 bases, and 6 bases had no gene match. The CDR3 is made up of 15 amino acids. The germline V gene has CDR1 SGDLS and CDR2 YYNGEE. Written as DNA, the CDR3 is TGTGCCAGCAGCGTGGCGGGGGGGCACGGAGATACGCAGTATTTT. Translated, it gives CASSVAGGHGDTQYF.